Listed below are T cell receptor beta chains from one sample, sequenced in a study of T cell responses to AZD1222 COVID-19 vaccine. Method: immunoSEQ multiplex PCR; TCRdb's copy keeps in-frame clones and lacks some. Among roughly 100,000 clones listed, 85% to 90% were seen once. Sequences were derived from peripheral blood, sampled on day 0 of AZD1222 vaccination. These receptors all come from an adult in good health. Both conserved end residues are part of each CDR3. A D gene is named only where the DNA matches it firmly. For some rows the clone size is stated as once, few or many, or as a class when expanded; others skip it.

V gene	J gene	D gene	clone size	CDR3 protein	CDR3 DNA
TRBV7-9	TRBJ2-5	-	few	CASSPGPNQETQYF	TGTGCCAGCAGCCCCGGACCCAACCAAGAGACCCAGTACTTC
TRBV9	TRBJ2-3	TRBD2	-	CASSPPGLAGVDTQYF	TGTGCCAGCTCTCCCCCGGGACTAGCGGGAGTTGATACGCAGTATTTT
TRBV4-1	TRBJ2-7	-	-	CASSQGSYSYEQYF	TGCGCCAGCAGCCAAGGGAGCTACTCCTACGAGCAGTACTTC
TRBV28	TRBJ1-1	-	-	CASSFPAGAEAFF	TGTGCCAGCAGTTTCCCGGCAGGGGCCGAAGCTTTCTTT
TRBV3-1/TRBV3-2	TRBJ2-7	TRBD2	-	CASTGLAGGPSYEQYF	TGTGCCAGCACCGGACTAGCGGGAGGCCCCTCCTACGAGCAGTACTTC
TRBV5-1	TRBJ2-1	-	-	CASSFPGPYNEQFF	TGCGCCAGCAGCTTTCCGGGTCCCTACAATGAGCAGTTCTTC
TRBV19	TRBJ1-2	TRBD1	-	CASSPTGGRNYGYTF	TGTGCCAGTAGCCCGACAGGGGGCAGGAACTATGGCTACACCTTC
TRBV5-1	TRBJ2-5	TRBD1	-	CASSARTGGMETQYF	TGCGCCAGCAGCGCGAGAACAGGGGGCATGGAGACCCAGTACTTC
TRBV9	TRBJ2-2	-	once	CASIKGPTAGELFF	TGTGCCAGCATAAAGGGTCCGACCGCCGGGGAGCTGTTTTTT
TRBV19	TRBJ1-5	TRBD1	-	CASKGVTGRVLRNQPQHF	TGTGCCAGTAAGGGCGTGACAGGGCGAGTTTTAAGAAATCAGCCCCAGCATTTT
TRBV7-2	TRBJ2-1	-	-	CASSLGSGTAGEQFF	TGTGCCAGCAGCTTAGGTAGCGGGACAGCGGGTGAGCAGTTCTTC
TRBV5-1	TRBJ1-1	TRBD1	once	CASSFGTGRMNTEAFF	TGCGCCAGCAGCTTCGGGACAGGCCGTATGAACACTGAAGCTTTCTTT
TRBV18	TRBJ1-4	-	-	CASTLGGTNEKLFF	TGTGCCAGCACACTAGGGGGGACAAATGAAAAACTGTTTTTT
TRBV12-3/TRBV12-4	TRBJ1-3	-	-	CASSLDSGNTIYF	TGTGCCAGCAGTTTAGACTCTGGAAACACCATATATTTT
TRBV7-9	TRBJ2-2	-	-	CASSIYTGELFF	TGTGCCAGCAGCATTTACACCGGGGAGCTGTTTTTT
TRBV28	TRBJ1-5	-	-	CASSLWGATSSNQPQHF	TGTGCCAGCAGTTTATGGGGGGCGACGAGTAGCAATCAGCCCCAGCATTTT
TRBV7-2	TRBJ1-4	-	-	CASSFTGSNEKLFF	TGTGCCAGCAGCTTTACAGGGTCTAATGAAAAACTGTTTTTT
TRBV10-3	TRBJ2-1	TRBD2	-	CAAQGPASGRSDNEQFF	TGTGCCGCCCAGGGACCAGCTAGCGGGAGAAGTGACAATGAGCAGTTCTTC
TRBV5-1	TRBJ2-2	TRBD2	-	CASSLASGGNTGELFF	TGCGCCAGCAGCTTGGCCTCGGGAGGGAACACCGGGGAGCTGTTTTTT
TRBV24-1	TRBJ2-3	TRBD2	-	CATSEIGTSGGTDTQYF	TGTGCCACCAGTGAGATTGGGACTAGCGGTGGCACAGATACGCAGTATTTT
TRBV19	TRBJ2-7	-	once	CASSSKGEDTYEQYF	TGTGCCAGTAGTAGTAAGGGGGAGGACACCTACGAGCAGTACTTC
TRBV6-1	TRBJ1-2	-	-	CASSDLLAALRISNYGYTF	TGTGCCAGCAGTGATTTGTTGGCGGCCCTTAGGATTTCTAACTATGGCTACACCTTC
TRBV11-2	TRBJ1-2	-	-	CASSLDQVGYYGYTF	TGTGCCAGCAGCTTAGATCAAGTGGGTTATTATGGCTACACCTTC
TRBV5-1	TRBJ2-3	TRBD1	-	CASSRTRTGDSTDTQYF	TGCGCCAGCAGCCGTACACGGACAGGGGATAGCACAGATACGCAGTATTTT
TRBV12-3/TRBV12-4	TRBJ1-2	TRBD1	-	CASSFRGQGGYTF	TGTGCCAGCAGTTTTCGGGGACAGGGGGGCTACACCTTC
TRBV1	TRBJ1-5	-	-	CTSSQVTFEVNQPQHF	TGCACCAGCAGCCAAGTAACTTTCGAGGTAAATCAGCCCCAGCATTTT
TRBV29-1	TRBJ2-7	TRBD2	-	CSGTSGYEQYF	TGCAGCGGGACTAGCGGCTACGAGCAGTACTTC
TRBV5-1	TRBJ2-7	-	-	CASSSAGEQYF	TGCGCCAGCAGCTCGGCGGGAGAGCAGTACTTC
TRBV6-2/TRBV6-3	TRBJ2-4	TRBD1	-	CASSANRGIAKNIQYF	TGTGCCAGCAGTGCAAACAGGGGAATAGCCAAAAACATTCAGTACTTC
TRBV15	TRBJ2-3	-	-	CATSRDRPSTDTQYF	TGTGCCACCAGCAGAGATCGTCCCAGCACAGATACGCAGTATTTT
TRBV2	TRBJ1-4	-	-	CASATDRFNEKLFF	TGTGCCAGCGCGACGGACAGATTTAATGAAAAACTGTTTTTT
TRBV24-1	TRBJ1-2	-	-	CATSDGVGTARGGYTF	TGTGCCACCAGTGATGGGGTTGGGACGGCCCGTGGGGGCTACACCTTC
TRBV11-2	TRBJ2-1	TRBD2	-	CASSPYSGSNEQFF	TGTGCCAGCAGCCCCTACAGCGGGAGTAATGAGCAGTTCTTC
TRBV11-2	TRBJ2-1	TRBD2	once	CASSRRLAGSGNEQFF	TGTGCCAGCAGCCGCAGACTAGCGGGATCGGGCAATGAGCAGTTCTTC
TRBV5-1	TRBJ2-7	TRBD2	-	CASSPLAGAFYEQYF	TGCGCCAGCAGTCCACTAGCGGGAGCTTTCTACGAGCAGTACTTC
TRBV12-3/TRBV12-4	TRBJ2-2	-	-	CASSLGRSVFF	TGTGCCAGCAGTTTAGGGCGGTCGGTGTTTTTT
TRBV6-6	TRBJ2-1	TRBD2	-	CAARTSGTRWSNEQFF	TGTGCCGCCCGGACTAGCGGGACCCGGTGGAGCAATGAGCAGTTCTTC
TRBV7-2	TRBJ2-7	-	-	CASSFGLGVPSYEQYF	TGTGCCAGCAGCTTCGGCCTGGGGGTGCCATCCTACGAGCAGTACTTC
TRBV18	TRBJ2-2	-	-	CASSPSQATGELFF	TGTGCCAGCTCACCAAGCCAGGCTACCGGGGAGCTGTTTTTT
TRBV30	TRBJ1-4	-	-	CAWTGKATNEKLFF	TGTGCCTGGACAGGGAAAGCAACTAATGAAAAACTGTTTTTT
TRBV2	TRBJ2-1	-	-	CASSEGAVNEQFF	TGTGCCAGCAGTGAAGGGGCAGTCAATGAGCAGTTCTTC
TRBV6-5	TRBJ2-1	TRBD2	-	CASIPRGGAYNEQFF	TGTGCCAGCATCCCCCGGGGGGGGGCCTACAATGAGCAGTTCTTC
TRBV7-8	TRBJ2-2	TRBD2	once	CASKIGSSGRANTGELFF	TGTGCCAGCAAGATCGGGTCTAGCGGGAGGGCTAACACCGGGGAGCTGTTTTTT
TRBV19	TRBJ2-7	-	-	CASTQSGATYEQYF	TGTGCCAGTACCCAATCGGGAGCGACCTACGAGCAGTACTTC
TRBV30	TRBJ2-7	TRBD2	-	CAWAGGPISYEQYF	TGTGCCTGGGCGGGGGGTCCTATCTCCTACGAGCAGTACTTC